This record looks at one T cell receptor (beta chain) sequence and its context. These data are taken from a study of T cell changes during pregnancy in multiple sclerosis. Only in-frame clones appear in the TCRdb table, and some are missing; sequencing was by immunoSEQ multiplex PCR. The sample lists fewer than 55,000 clones; around 90% were seen once. Trimming cost V 0 bases and J 1 base, with 7 bases left between them. In germline, CDR1 is SGHRS, CDR2 YFSETQ. This CDR3 has 15 amino acids. The J gene is TRBJ2-2, the V gene TRBV5-1; D possibly corresponds to TRBD1 (5 bases). This TCR was recovered from a female donor with multiple sclerosis, enrolled in a pregnancy study. The sample in question was peripheral blood, obtained in the first trimester of pregnancy. CDR3 sequence (DNA): TGCGCCAGCAGCTTGGGGGGCTTGAACACCGGGGAGCTGTTTTTT. Translated, it gives CASSLGGLNTGELFF.